One TCR beta chain is described in this entry. Its specificity is unknown. Sequencing was limited to surgery cases with top T cell transcript signatures in brain tissue. Pre-surgery treatment included at least one anti-epileptic drug. These data originate in a study of brain T cells in children with intractable seizures. The V and J ends lost 2 bases and 7 bases respectively, with 12 bases between them. CDR1 MNHEY and CDR2 SMNVEV come from the germline V gene (reference sequence). The CDR3 sequence is 14 residues long. TCRdb's table, derived via immunoSEQ multiplex PCR, lists solely in-frame clones and lacks some. This repertoire shows some 80,000 clones, around 90% found once; its top ten account for around 24%. Findings and limits, study-wide: HCMV serostatus was not known, and viral specificity came from CDR3 similarity only.

V usage is TRBV27 and J usage is TRBJ1-5, with a possible D match to TRBD1 (5 bases). This TCR derives from a girl aged 2 to 10 with Rasmussen encephalitis and intractable seizures. The input for sequencing was peripheral blood, taken at surgery. In DNA, the CDR3 is TGTGCCAGCAGTTTACAGGGTCCGGAACAGCCCCAGCATTTT. Amino acids: CASSLQGPEQPQHF.